This T cell receptor beta chain was identified in a study of monozygotic twins with inflammatory bowel disease. The study, taken as a whole, reports: Clonotype overlap with others was lower in IBD patients than in healthy twins, a difference that was greatest with disease activity.

A remark on this clonotype: Its matching antigen is unknown.

Staff drew a roughly 2.5 ml blood sample from each donor. Without any T cell sorting, total RNA was isolated from whole blood. Template switching incorporated UMIs with a 6-nucleotide sample barcode. TCRdb processed the 5' RACE reads again and assigns one entry to each CDR3 protein, with no DNA. This sample's clone table lists 350,000 to 500,000 distinct CDR3 sequences. CDR1 is DFQATT and CDR2 is SNEGSKA in the germline V gene (reference sequence). The CDR3 totals 14 residues. This receptor was taken from a human donor with ulcerative colitis or Crohn's disease, or a healthy co-twin of an affected twin (not recorded which). What was sequenced was blood. The rearrangement joins TRBV20-1 to TRBJ2-3; the D call from TCRdb, TRBD1, cannot be confirmed without DNA. CDR3 region: CSARSGGSTDTQYF.